Below, 10 T cell receptor beta chains from the same sample are listed, as sequenced in a study of cytomegalovirus exposure and HLA in healthy donors. The study ran its PCR with 60 Vbeta and 13 Jbeta primers. TCRdb's copy holds only in-frame clones and misses some; the assay was immunoSEQ multiplex PCR. Of roughly 160,000 clones listed, approximately 84% are singletons. The sequencing sample was made of PBMCs. The receptor set was obtained from a woman aged 50 to 60 in good health and CMV-seropositive.

The CDR3 spells CASSPSSRGVGEAFF. The CDR3 coding sequence is TGTGCCAGCAGCCCCTCATCACGCGGGGTTGGTGAAGCTTTCTTT. V gene TRBV7-2 combines with J gene TRBJ1-1; no clear D. The CDR3 spans 15 residues. Germline loops: CDR1 SGHTA, CDR2 FQGNSA. V shed 5 bases and J shed 7 bases, with 20 bases lying between them.

This clone was seen only a few times. The chain recombines TRBV6-1 with TRBJ2-2; maybe TRBD1 (6 bases). Per germline, CDR1 MNHNS and CDR2 SASEGT. Between the trimmed V and J ends, which lost 7 bases and 7 bases, there was a span of 13 bases. The CDR3 length is 13 residues. CDR3 amino acids: CASKGEGGGELFF. In nucleotides, the CDR3 is TGTGCCAGCAAGGGGGAAGGAGGCGGGGAGCTGTTTTTT.

The chain has TRBV9 and TRBJ1-2; 7 bases agree with TRBD1. Germline CDR1 is SGDLS and CDR2 is YYNGEE. The CDR3 is made up of 15 amino acids. Trimming at V came to 2 bases and at J to 3 bases, leaving 7 bases not matched to a gene. The CDR3 reads CASSVGTAGDYGYTF. The CDR3 nucleotides read TGTGCCAGCAGCGTGGGGACAGCCGGGGACTATGGCTACACCTTC.

The chain is built from TRBV7-8 and TRBJ2-7, with D maybe TRBD1 (6 bases). The germline CDR1 and CDR2 sequences are SGHVS and FQNEAQ. This CDR3 contains 16 residues. Trimming removed 5 bases from V and 8 bases from J, with 25 bases in between. DNA of the CDR3: TGTGCCAGCAGCCATTACCGGGACACTGGACTCCGTCAGCAGTACTTC. Its translation: CASSHYRDTGLRQQYF. The whole variable domain, filled in from reference TRBV7-8 and TRBJ2-7, reads GAGVSQSPRYKVAKRGQDVALRCDPISGHVSLFWYQQALGQGPEFLTYFQNEAQLDKSGLPSDRFFAERPEGSVSTLKIQRTQQEDSAVYLCASSHYRDTGLRQQYFGPGTRLTVT.

This chain joins TRBV7-2 and TRBJ2-7, with D perhaps TRBD1 (5 bases). Trimming removed 5 bases from V and 0 bases from J, with 14 bases in between. CDR3 length: 15 amino acids. CDR1 SGHTA and CDR2 FQGNSA come from the germline V gene. The DNA of the CDR3 is TGTGCCAGCAGCCCCTCCTCAGGGATCTCCTACGAGCAGTACTTC. This gives the protein CASSPSSGISYEQYF.

The DNA of the CDR3 is TGTGCCAGCAATGGAGCCGCCCGGGGAGAGACCCAGTACTTC. It encodes CASNGAARGETQYF. The rearrangement joins TRBV2 to TRBJ2-5, with D tentatively TRBD2 (5 bases). V was trimmed by 7 bases and J by 4 bases, leaving 16 bases between them. Germline V CDR1 and CDR2: SNHLY, FYNNEI. The CDR3 runs to 14 residues.

The V gene is TRBV6-6, the J gene TRBJ2-5; a weak D match, TRBD1 (5 bases). CDR3 length: 13 amino acids. From germline, CDR1 is MNHNY and CDR2 SVGAGI (reference sequence). Trimming removed 7 bases at V and 0 bases at J, with 9 bases between. As DNA, the CDR3 is TGTGCCAGCACCTGGACATACCAAGAGACCCAGTACTTC. Translating it yields CASTWTYQETQYF.

The genes are TRBV5-6 and TRBJ2-5; 8 positions agree with TRBD1. The CDR3 extends over 14 amino acids. The ends lost 4 bases at V and 2 bases at J; junction bases unmatched: 4. Germline CDR1 is SGHDT and CDR2 is YYEEEE. Here the CDR3 DNA reads TGTGCCAGCAGCCCAAGGACAGGGCAAGAGACCCAGTACTTC. This codes for CASSPRTGQETQYF. The variable domain in full, completed from reference TRBV5-6 and TRBJ2-5, reads DAGVTQSPTHLIKTRGQQVTLRCSPKSGHDTVSWYQQALGQGPQFIFQYYEEEERQRGNFPDRFSGHQFPNYSSELNVNALLLGDSALYLCASSPRTGQETQYFGPGTRLLVL.

V gene TRBV9 combines with J gene TRBJ2-1; 7 nucleotides agree with TRBD2. Per germline, CDR1 SGDLS and CDR2 YYNGEE. V lost 2 bases, J lost 0 bases, and 5 bases stayed unmatched. This CDR3 comprises 16 residues. CDR3 DNA sequence: TGTGCCAGCAGCGTCTCTAGCGGCTACTCCTACAATGAGCAGTTCTTC. Residues: CASSVSSGYSYNEQFF.

This chain uses TRBV21-1 with TRBJ1-6; TRBD1 is the table's D call and was not checked against the DNA. TRBV21-1 is marked as a pseudogene. CDR3 length: 10 residues. CDR3 region: CARQDSPLHF. Here the CDR3 DNA reads TGTGCCAGGCAGGATTCACCCCTCCACTTT.